A selection of T cell receptor beta chains follows, all from one sample in a study of human T cells and chemical hapten exposure. TCRdb recomputed calls from the RACE reads with MiXCR, one row per CDR3 protein. The table lists fewer than 100,000 distinct CDR3 sequences, 10% to 15% of them singletons. The specimen was whole blood, collected in connection with sensitization to the hapten diphenylcyclopropenone (DPC). All receptors derive from a woman aged 60-75 years with alopecia areata. Some clones in this sample may be carry-over from other donors' samples. Both conserved end residues are part of each CDR3. D genes are given only for firm matches. Only part of the rows carry a size: once, few, many, or a class if the clone is expanded.

j_call d_call v_call clone_size cdr3_nt cdr3_aa
TRBJ2-3 TRBD2 TRBV11-2 many TGTGCCAGCAGCGGATCCGGGACTAGGACAGATACGCAGTATTTT CASSGSGTRTDTQYF
TRBJ1-6 . TRBV5-8 . TGTGCCAGCACCCCAGGAAGCTCCTATAATTCACCCCTCCACTTT CASTPGSSYNSPLHF
TRBJ1-1 TRBD1 TRBV7-9 . TGTGCCAGCAGCCCAACGACAGGGTCGAGCACTGAAGCTTTCTTT CASSPTTGSSTEAFF
TRBJ2-2 . TRBV20-1 . TGCAGTGCGGTGGGACACAGTAGGAACACCGGGGAGCTGTTTTTT CSAVGHSRNTGELFF
TRBJ2-7 . TRBV7-3 many TGTGCCAGCAGCCCGACCGGGACATCGTACGAGCAGTACTTC CASSPTGTSYEQYF
TRBJ1-6 . TRBV30 many TGTGCCTGGAATCCGTCACATTACGATTCACCCCTCCACTTT CAWNPSHYDSPLHF
TRBJ2-2 . TRBV11-2 many TGTGCCAGCAGCTTAGCTCCAGGGTTGGACACCGGGGAGCTGTTTTTT CASSLAPGLDTGELFF
TRBJ1-5 . TRBV12-2 . TGTGCAAGTCGCTTCCCCTTATATAGCAATCAGCCCCAGCATTTT CASRFPLYSNQPQHF
TRBJ2-5 TRBD1 TRBV20-1 many TGCAGTGCTAGTCCCGGACAGGCTCAAGAGACCCAGTACTTC CSASPGQAQETQYF
TRBJ1-6 TRBD1 TRBV30 . TGTGCCTGGAGTGGGACAGGGAATTCACCCCTCCACTTT CAWSGTGNSPLHF
TRBJ1-6 TRBD1 TRBV12-3/TRBV12-4 . TGTGCCAGCAGTATGAACAGGGGAAATTCACCCCTCCACTTT CASSMNRGNSPLHF
TRBJ1-6 . TRBV6-2/TRBV6-3 . TGTGCCAGCAGTTACCGTGGCAGCGCGAGGAATTCACCCCTCCACTTT CASSYRGSARNSPLHF
TRBJ1-1 . TRBV6-2/TRBV6-3 many TGTGCCAGCAGTCTACGGACAGCGAACACTGAAGCTTTCTTT CASSLRTANTEAFF
TRBJ2-7 TRBD2 TRBV9 . TGTGCCAGCCCCGGAGGGAGGGTCCCCCAAAACTACGAGCAGTACTTC CASPGGRVPQNYEQYF
TRBJ1-1 . TRBV29-1 few TGCAGCGTTGCATCTAGACTCAACACTGAAGCTTTCTTT CSVASRLNTEAFF
TRBJ1-3 . TRBV7-9 few TGTGCCAGCATCACCTCCCCTGGAAACACCATATATTTT CASITSPGNTIYF